Listed below are T cell receptor beta chains from one sample, sequenced in a study of spatial heterogeneity in lung cancer. Via MiXCR, TCRdb re-called the 5' RACE reads, giving one row per CDR3 protein. Here the sample spans approximately 40,000 distinct CDR3 sequences, 5.2% being singletons. This specimen consisted of PBMCs, obtained at surgery. These TCRs come from a female donor with early-stage non-small cell lung cancer. CDR3s include the opening cysteine and the closing phenylalanine or tryptophan. Fields, in order: J gene, D gene, V gene, clone size, CDR3 DNA, CDR3 protein. A D gene is named only where the DNA matches it firmly. Clone size is stated in some rows and not others, as once, few, many or a class when expanded.

TRBJ2-1	NA	TRBV7-9	few	TGTGCCAGCAGCTTCCCCGTGGGAGGAGCCTACAATGAGCAGTTCTTC	CASSFPVGGAYNEQFF
TRBJ2-1	NA	TRBV29-1	many	TGCAGCGTTGAGGGGGATACTAGACCCCATGAGCAGTTCTTC	CSVEGDTRPHEQFF
TRBJ2-7	NA	TRBV6-2/TRBV6-3	many	TGTGCCAGCAGTTCGGGGGAGCGATTCTACGAGCAGTACTTC	CASSSGERFYEQYF
TRBJ1-3	NA	TRBV10-1	many	TGCGCCACCGAAGAAGGGAACTCCCTCTCTGGAAACACCATATATTTT	CATEEGNSLSGNTIYF
TRBJ1-1	NA	TRBV10-3	many	TGTGCCATCAGTGAGCCGTCCTTAGAGAACACTGAAGCTTTCTTT	CAISEPSLENTEAFF
TRBJ2-5	TRBD2	TRBV29-1	many	TGCAGCGCTGTGCGTGGTAGCGGGAACCTATATGAGACCCAGTACTTC	CSAVRGSGNLYETQYF
TRBJ1-4	NA	TRBV9	many	TGTGCCAGCAGCGTTGACGAAGGCCTTAATGAAAAACTGTTTTTT	CASSVDEGLNEKLFF
TRBJ2-7	TRBD2	TRBV7-2	few	TGTGCCAGCAGCTTAGGTTCTAGCGGGCCCTACGAGCAGTACTTC	CASSLGSSGPYEQYF
TRBJ1-1	TRBD1	TRBV10-1	many	TGCGCCAGCAGTCCGGACAGGGCTGAAGCTTTCTTT	CASSPDRAEAFF
TRBJ1-5	NA	TRBV12-3/TRBV12-4	many	TGTGCCAGCAGTTTAACTCCCGGGCAGCCCCAGCATTTT	CASSLTPGQPQHF
TRBJ2-5	TRBD1	TRBV7-9	many	TGTGCCAGCAGGGAACAGGGGCGGAAGGAGACCCAGTACTTC	CASREQGRKETQYF
TRBJ2-7	NA	TRBV27	NA	TGTGCCAGCCGCCACGGGGGGGGACAGGGTTCCTACGAGCAGTACTTC	CASRHGGGQGSYEQYF
TRBJ2-5	TRBD2	TRBV5-1	many	TGCGCCAGCGGGACTAGAGGAGAGACCCAGTACTTC	CASGTRGETQYF
TRBJ2-1	NA	TRBV29-1	few	TGCAGCCTACCGGTGGGGAGACACTACAATGAGCAGTTCTTC	CSLPVGRHYNEQFF
TRBJ1-1	TRBD1	TRBV5-1	many	TGCGCCAGCAGCTTGGGGGGACAGCCAACTGAAGCTTTCTTT	CASSLGGQPTEAFF
TRBJ2-7	TRBD1	TRBV5-1	many	TGCGCCAGCAGCGTAGGACAGGGGGCATCCTACGAGCAGTACTTC	CASSVGQGASYEQYF
TRBJ2-6	NA	TRBV5-4	many	TGTGCCAGCAGCCCGGTGGCCGGACAGTACTCTGGGGCCAACGTCCTGACTTTC	CASSPVAGQYSGANVLTF
TRBJ2-5	NA	TRBV7-2	few	TGTGCCAGCAGCTTATTTGAGACCCAGTACTTC	CASSLFETQYF
TRBJ2-1	NA	TRBV7-2	few	TGTGCCAGCAGCATTGGGCGACCGGCAGGAGAGCAGTTCTTC	CASSIGRPAGEQFF
TRBJ1-6	NA	TRBV25-1	few	TGTGCCAGCAGTGAATACAGGTCAAATTCACCCCTCCACTTT	CASSEYRSNSPLHF
TRBJ2-2	NA	TRBV9	NA	TGTGCCAGCAGCCCCCTCTCGGTGGAGGGGGGGGAGCTGTTTTTT	CASSPLSVEGGELFF
TRBJ2-3	NA	TRBV5-1	many	TGCGCCAGCAGCTTGTTCAGTACAGATACGCAGTATTTT	CASSLFSTDTQYF
TRBJ2-5	TRBD2	TRBV7-6	many	TGTGCCAGCAGCCATACACTAGCGGGAGGGGAAGAGACCCAGTACTTC	CASSHTLAGGEETQYF
TRBJ1-2	TRBD1	TRBV4-3	few	TGCGCCAGCAGCCAGGGTCTAGTGGACAGGGGGCCTGGCTACACCTTC	CASSQGLVDRGPGYTF
TRBJ2-7	NA	TRBV9	many	TGTGCCAGCAGCGTAGAAGGTGGGGGAACCTACGAGCAGTACTTC	CASSVEGGGTYEQYF
TRBJ1-5	TRBD1	TRBV2	many	TGTGCCAGCAGTCGAGGGACAGGAGTTTATAGCAATCAGCCCCAGCATTTT	CASSRGTGVYSNQPQHF
TRBJ1-2	NA	TRBV5-1	NA	TGCGCCAGCAGCTTGACAGGGAGCTATGGCTACACCTTC	CASSLTGSYGYTF
TRBJ2-3	NA	TRBV7-8	many	TGTGCCAGCAGCCCTCGGGGGATCCGGGCAGATACGCAGTATTTT	CASSPRGIRADTQYF
TRBJ2-3	NA	TRBV5-6	many	TGTGCCAGTTCGACTATCGACTCGTCAGATACGCAGTATTTT	CASSTIDSSDTQYF